This T cell receptor beta chain was captured in a study of tumor and adjacent non-tumor tissue in lung cancer (dated by TCRdb to 2017 to 2018). Looking at the study overall: Of the cohort, about 11 patients had adenocarcinoma, 2 had squamous cell carcinoma and 1 had small cell lung cancer. The roughly 15 enrolled patients, of whom some ten were men and 5 were women, were aged about 31 to 85 years and were diagnosed with TNM stage I to III disease. In total, sequencing yielded approximately 130,000,000 productive TCRbeta reads, which works out to an average of around 4.2 million reads per sample. Using bulk TCRbeta repertoires from under 18 lung cancer patients, the study set lung tumor tissue side by side with matched distant non-tumor lung tissue. Over 25 paired specimens, one tumor and one normal lung sample per patient, were profiled by TCRbeta CDR3 sequencing.

On this clonotype: The target of this receptor is not known. Since no conserved phenylalanine or tryptophan closes the CDR3, a read error is the likely cause.

Libraries were prepared through multiplex PCR. The instrument was an Illumina HiSeq 2500. TCRbeta libraries were constructed through three rounds of nested PCR with primers (Table S4) according to protocols modified from ARM-PCR. Before sequencing, PCR products in the 200-500 bp range were cut out of the gel and cleaned up using the QIAquick gel extraction kit. Per the authors' processing: Reads were cleaned using Trimmomatic, were merged into complete CDR3 sequences using FLASH, and were assigned to V(D)J germline segments using MiTCR. VDJtools was used to compute clonal diversity as the inverse Simpson's index. In-frame sequences without a premature stop codon were defined as productive reads. In-frame beta chains were kept once TCRdb had trimmed the public reads at Q25 with fastp and called clones with MiXCR. Every entry covers one CDR3 protein and lists the most common genes and DNA from its rows. These V and J calls originate from TCRdb's pipeline instead of the authors' own analysis. This sample comprises around 70,000 distinct CDR3 sequences, roughly 72% of them detected only once. The biggest ten clones account for 28% of the sample.

The paper's findings and limits, for the study overall: The top 100 clones made up a significantly larger cumulative share of the repertoire in normal lung than in tumor tissue. Because peripheral blood was not sequenced, the blood TCRbeta repertoires of the lung cancer patients in the study went unexamined. Tumor tissue showed significantly greater TCR diversity (inverse Simpson) than normal lung tissue (approximately 400 vs 170, P = 0.0075, Mann-Whitney U test). Only roughly 16 patients were in the cohort, and the authors stated that larger samples and more detailed clinical data are needed. The methods do not name the sequencing platform or mention unique molecular identifiers. Younger patients had significantly higher TCR diversity, and higher tumor TCR diversity was associated with shorter overall and disease-free survival.

The CDR3 comprises 11 residues, both ends counted. Only the CDR3 portion is preserved as DNA: 33 bases, with reading frame beginning at the first base. The germline V end is reduced by 8 bases and the J end by 0 bases; junction bases left unmatched: 1. CDR1 is given as SQVTM and CDR2 as ANQGSEA, both from the germline V gene. RNA was isolated from bulk, unsorted tissue, and RNA quality was assessed with a NanoDrop ND-1000 and an Agilent 2100. All donors had newly diagnosed lung cancer, had not received prior chemotherapy, and were admitted for thoracic surgery in China between August and November 2014. Anyone who had undergone radiotherapy or chemotherapy before, or who had another cancer at the same time, was left out of the study. Surgical tissue pieces of about 1-2.1 cm3 were preserved in RNAlater solution and stored at -80 °C until use.

This TCR derives from a man in his 60s with non-small cell lung cancer. This receptor chain uses TRBV29-1 and TRBJ2-7; TRBD2 fits 7 bases in the junction. Sequencing was performed on lung tumor tissue. CDR3 region: CSRGSSYEQYL. The sequence in DNA is TGCAGCCGCGGGAGCTCCTACGAGCAGTACTTA.